One sample yielded the 30 T cell receptor beta chains listed below, sequenced in a study of T cell repertoires in cytomegalovirus infection. What these receptors recognize is not known. TCRdb re-analysed the reads in MiXCR, keeping a single row per CDR3 protein. Of around 99,000 distinct CDR3 sequences in the sample, around 29% are singletons; the top ten hold roughly 81%. The material sequenced was CD8+ T cells from cultured PBMCs, taken from culture after CMV antigen stimulation. These TCRs come from a human donor in good health (CMV status not recorded). Some clones in this sample may be carry-over from other donors' samples.

To note about this clonotype: This sequence may be a read error, since a much larger clone differs from it by one base. The chain joins TRBV27 to TRBJ1-1, with a tentative D call TRBD1 (5 bases). This CDR3 spans 14 amino acids. The germline gives CDR1 MNHEY, CDR2 SMNVEV (reference sequence). For the CDR3, the DNA is TGTGCCAGCAGTCAACAGACAGCAAACACTGGAGCTTTCTTT. Protein sequence: CASSQQTANTGAFF.

J is TRBJ1-5 and V is TRBV6-6; 7 bases fit TRBD1. CDR3 length: 14 amino acids. The germline CDR1 and CDR2 sequences are MNHNY and SVGAGI (reference sequence). Trimming at V came to 6 bases and at J to 5 bases, leaving 7 bases not matched to a gene. Here the CDR3 DNA reads TGTGCCAGCAGAAACCGGGACAGCCATCAGCCCCAGCATTTT. This encodes CASRNRDSHQPQHF.

There are many counts of this clonotype. The chain recombines TRBV12-3 or TRBV12-4 with TRBJ2-1; TRBD2 might be the D (7 bases). The CDR3 is 11 residues long. The ends were cut back, 8 bases at V and 10 bases at J, with 12 bases in the middle. The CDR3 DNA follows: TGTGCCAGCCTGGGGGGGCTGGAGCAGTTCTTC. Amino acid sequence: CASLGGLEQFF.

V is TRBV18 and J is TRBJ1-1; TRBD1 aligns across 8 bases. The CDR3 totals 14 residues. The J segment lost 3 bases and the V segment lost 0 bases, leaving 0 bases of the junction unmatched. Germline V gene sequence: CDR1 KGHSH, CDR2 LQKENI. CDR3 amino acids: CASSPPDRDTEAFF. For the CDR3, the DNA is TGTGCCAGCTCACCACCGGACAGGGACACTGAAGCTTTCTTT.

The genes are TRBV28 and TRBJ2-1, with D tentatively TRBD1 or TRBD2 (5 bases each). Germline CDR1 MDHEN, CDR2 SYDVKM. The CDR3 spans 14 residues. Trimming removed 1 base at V and 10 bases at J, with 14 bases between. The CDR3 loop is CASSLFSEGTEQFF. DNA of the CDR3: TGTGCCAGCAGTTTATTCAGTGAAGGGACCGAGCAGTTCTTC.

This clonotype was detected many times. The chain links TRBV10-3 to TRBJ2-1; 12 bases are shared with TRBD2. The CDR3 runs to 16 residues. J lost 5 bases, V lost 6 bases, and 8 bases had no gene match. Per germline, CDR1 ENHRY and CDR2 SYGVKD. The CDR3 region is CAISPGLAGSNNEQFF. The CDR3, as DNA: TGTGCCATCAGCCCCGGACTAGCGGGGAGCAACAATGAGCAGTTCTTC.

The rearrangement joins TRBV2 to TRBJ2-5, with unresolved D. This CDR3 contains 11 residues. Per germline, CDR1 SNHLY and CDR2 FYNNEI. The ends were cut back, 8 bases at V and 5 bases at J, with 9 bases in the middle. Here the CDR3 DNA reads TGTGCCAGCGGCCTGGCGGAGACCCAGTACTTC. Translation gives CASGLAETQYF. The whole variable domain, remainder taken from reference TRBV2 and TRBJ2-5, is EPEVTQTPSHQVTQMGQEVILRCVPISNHLYFYWYRQILGQKVEFLVSFYNNEISEKSEIFDDQFSVERPDGSNFTLKIRSTKLEDSAMYFCASGLAETQYFGPGTRLLVL.

This clonotype was detected a few times. V gene TRBV7-8 combines with J gene TRBJ1-2; unclear D gene. V lost 5 bases and J lost 0, with 10 bases in between. CDR3 size: 14 residues. Germline CDR1 is SGHVS and CDR2 is FQNEAQ. CDR3 DNA sequence: TGTGCCAGCAGCGTCAGGCGGGCTAACTATGGCTACACCTTC. The encoded protein is CASSVRRANYGYTF.

The chain joins TRBV7-8 to TRBJ2-1, with 15 bases identical to TRBD2. CDR1 is SGHVS and CDR2 is FQNEAQ in the germline V gene. The trim removed 5 bases at V and 7 bases at J, leaving 9 bases unmatched. The CDR3 consists of 17 residues. The DNA of the CDR3 is TGTGCCAGCAGCCTTGGACTAGCGGGGGGGCGACGGAATGAGCAGTTCTTC. Protein sequence: CASSLGLAGGRRNEQFF. The full variable domain, completed using reference TRBV7-8 and TRBJ2-1, is GAGVSQSPRYKVAKRGQDVALRCDPISGHVSLFWYQQALGQGPEFLTYFQNEAQLDKSGLPSDRFFAERPEGSVSTLKIQRTQQEDSAVYLCASSLGLAGGRRNEQFFGPGTRLTVL.

This clonotype occurred once. A much larger clone is a single base away; this may be a read error. This chain connects TRBV7-9 to TRBJ2-6; tentative D call: TRBD1 (5 bases). CDR1 is SEHNR, CDR2 FQNEAQ, per germline (reference sequence). CDR3 length: 19 residues. The DNA of the CDR3 is TGTGCCAGCAGCCCCATTCTTGACCCCGCGAGCTCTGGGGCCTACGTCCTGACTTTC. This sequence encodes CASSPILDPASSGAYVLTF.

This clonotype came up many times. The chain has TRBV28 and TRBJ1-5; the match to TRBD1 covers 9 bases. The CDR3 is 13 amino acids. V dropped 8 bases and J dropped 4; count of bases not matched to a gene: 3. Per germline, CDR1 MDHEN and CDR2 SYDVKM. DNA of the CDR3: TGTGCCAGCTGGGACAGGGATAATCAGCCCCAGCATTTT. It translates to CASWDRDNQPQHF.

The rearrangement uses TRBV7-8 and TRBJ2-2; 15 positions match TRBD2. CDR1 is SGHVS, CDR2 FQNEAQ, per germline. Losses at the gene ends were 5 bases for V and 3 bases for J; bases not matched to a gene: 7. This CDR3 comprises 18 residues. The CDR3 sequence: CASSHRTSGGADTGELFF. As DNA, the CDR3 is TGTGCCAGCAGCCACAGGACTAGCGGGGGGGCCGACACCGGGGAGCTGTTTTTT.

This clonotype turned up a few times. The rearrangement uses TRBV2 and TRBJ1-6; no definite D call. Germline loops: CDR1 SNHLY, CDR2 FYNNEI. With 2 bases removed from V and 3 bases from J, the gap between germline ends came to 11 bases. This CDR3 has 16 amino acids. In DNA form, the CDR3 reads TGTGCCAGCAGTGAAACGGGCCAGGACTATAATTCACCCCTCCACTTT. The encoded protein is CASSETGQDYNSPLHF.

This clonotype was observed a handful of times. J is TRBJ1-1 and V is TRBV5-6, with D perhaps TRBD1 (5 bases). Per the germline V gene, CDR1 is SGHDT and CDR2 is YYEEEE. Deletions cut 2 bases from V and 2 bases from J, with 10 bases between. The CDR3 consists of 14 residues. The CDR3: CASSFYTGNTEAFF. The CDR3 bases are TGTGCCAGCAGCTTCTATACAGGTAACACTGAAGCTTTCTTT.

This clonotype was observed a few times. The chain's CDR3 is CASSPAASGYHYEQYF. The CDR3 bases are TGCGCCAGCAGCCCAGCCGCTAGCGGATACCACTACGAGCAGTACTTC. The genes are TRBV4-1 and TRBJ2-7, with 7 bases lining up with TRBD2. J was trimmed by 3 bases and V by 4 bases; bases with no gene match: 12. The CDR3 totals 16 residues. Germline lookup yields CDR1 MGHRA and CDR2 YSYEKL.

This clonotype came up many times. The chain employs TRBV12-3 or TRBV12-4 and TRBJ1-1, with 7 bases matching TRBD1. Trimming removed 5 bases from V and 1 base from J; junction bases left unmatched: 4. CDR3 length equals 14 residues. CDR3 sequence reads: CASSTWTGNTEAFF. The CDR3 DNA sequence: TGTGCCAGCAGTACATGGACAGGGAACACTGAAGCTTTCTTT.

There are a few counts of this clonotype. The chain joins TRBV9 to TRBJ2-3, with 8 nucleotides matching TRBD2. The CDR3 length is 16 residues. The V and J ends lost 3 bases and 1 base, in that order; junction bases with no gene match: 7. From germline, CDR1 is SGDLS and CDR2 YYNGEE. This CDR3 reads CASSAPAGEGTDTQYF. In nucleotides, the CDR3 is TGTGCCAGCAGCGCCCCAGCGGGGGAGGGCACAGATACGCAGTATTTT.

V usage is TRBV7-9 and J usage is TRBJ1-1; no clear D gene. The CDR3 runs 14 residues. V was cut by 2 bases and J by 1 base, with 8 bases left in between. Germline lookup yields CDR1 SEHNR and CDR2 FQNEAQ (reference sequence). In DNA form, the CDR3 reads TGTGCCAGCAGCTTACGCGACAAGAACACTGAAGCTTTCTTT. Its translation: CASSLRDKNTEAFF.

V and J are TRBV5-5 and TRBJ1-2; tentative D call: TRBD1 (6 bases). V dropped 5 bases and J dropped 4 bases, with 18 bases sitting between them. The CDR3 has 15 amino acids. CDR1 SGHKS and CDR2 YYEKEE come from the germline V gene (reference sequence). The CDR3 is CASSTLGQIVYGYTF. CDR3 nucleotide sequence: TGTGCCAGCAGTACCCTAGGACAGATTGTCTATGGCTACACCTTC.

The chain is built from TRBV4-1 and TRBJ2-1; tentative D call: TRBD1 (6 bases). The germline V gene has CDR1 MGHRA and CDR2 YSYEKL. The CDR3 has 16 amino acids. Trimming took off 3 bases at V and 6 bases at J, with 18 bases between the two ends. CDR3 sequence (DNA): TGCGCCAGCAGCCAGCCCGGGACACTACCCTCCAATGAGCAGTTCTTC. Residues: CASSQPGTLPSNEQFF.

The CDR3 loop is CASSVVESGANVLTF. The CDR3 bases are TGTGCCAGCAGCGTAGTAGAGTCTGGGGCCAACGTCCTGACTTTC. The rearrangement joins TRBV9 to TRBJ2-6; D not resolved. Per germline, CDR1 SGDLS and CDR2 YYNGEE. The CDR3 totals 15 residues. Trimming shortened V by 0 bases and J by 1 base, and 5 bases separated the two germline ends.

The chain joins TRBV11-2 to TRBJ2-2; perhaps D is TRBD1 or TRBD2 (5 bases each). V lost 2 bases, J lost 5 bases, and 12 bases lay in between. CDR3 size: 15 residues. Germline CDR1 reads SGHAT; CDR2 reads FQNNGV. CDR3 nucleotides: TGTGCCAGCAGCTTATGGGCAGGGAGAACCGGGGAGCTGTTTTTT. Protein: CASSLWAGRTGELFF.

The chain links TRBV4-1 to TRBJ1-1, with D hard to call. The CDR3 contains 14 residues. Germline V lookup: CDR1 MGHRA, CDR2 YSYEKL. Trimming shortened V by 1 base and J by 4 bases, and 10 bases separated the two germline ends. In nucleotides, the CDR3 is TGCGCCAGCAGCCAAGTTATACAGTCCACTGAAGCTTTCTTT. Translating gives CASSQVIQSTEAFF.

The V gene is TRBV28, the J gene TRBJ1-1, with D unclear. The CDR3 runs to 12 residues. The V gene lost 7 bases and the J gene lost 5 bases, with 11 bases spanning the gap. Germline V gene sequence: CDR1 MDHEN, CDR2 SYDVKM. CDR3 region: CASTPDRTEAFF. The CDR3 DNA is TGTGCCAGCACCCCTGACCGGACTGAAGCTTTCTTT.

The V and J genes are TRBV28 and TRBJ2-7; D possibly corresponds to TRBD1 (5 bases). Looked up from germline, CDR1 is MDHEN and CDR2 is SYDVKM. This CDR3 region has 18 residues. The V end lost 8 bases, the J end lost 2 bases, and 28 bases lay between the germline ends. The chain's CDR3 is CASGKTQDTDSPTYEQYF. The CDR3 nucleotides read TGTGCCAGCGGAAAGACACAGGATACAGACTCCCCGACCTACGAGCAGTACTTC.

The rearrangement links TRBV19 to TRBJ1-1, with TRBD1 as a possible D gene (5 bases). CDR1 is LNHDA, CDR2 SQIVND, per germline (reference sequence). The CDR3 runs 15 residues. V lost 0 bases and J 5 bases, leaving 13 bases between the germline ends. In nucleotides, the CDR3 is TGTGCCAGTAGTATAGAAGCGGGGGGTTGGACTGAAGCTTTCTTT. Translation gives CASSIEAGGWTEAFF. Combining the CDR3 with reference TRBV19 and TRBJ1-1 gives the whole variable domain DGGITQSPKYLFRKEGQNVTLSCEQNLNHDAMYWYRQDPGQGLRLIYYSQIVNDFQKGDIAEGYSVSREKKESFPLTVTSAQKNPTAFYLCASSIEAGGWTEAFFGQGTRLTVV.

This clonotype appeared a few times. The chain couples TRBV11-1 to TRBJ2-3; possible D gene TRBD1, 5 bases. The germline V gene encodes CDR1 SGHAT and CDR2 FQDESV (reference sequence). V dropped 2 bases and J dropped 3 bases, with 9 bases sitting between them. This CDR3 contains 14 residues. The CDR3 DNA sequence: TGTGCCAGCAGCTTAAGGGGCTGGACAGATACGCAGTATTTT. Translating it yields CASSLRGWTDTQYF.

Details on this clonotype: With a much larger clone just one base away, this may be a read error. This chain connects TRBV7-2 to TRBJ2-1; D possibly uses TRBD1 or TRBD2 (5 bases each). This CDR3 region has 19 residues. V was pared by 1 base and J by 13 bases, with 32 bases between. Germline CDR1 SGHTA, CDR2 FQGNSA. The chain's CDR3 is CASSLGGVGTDAWHGGQFF. The CDR3 bases are TGTGCCAGCAGCTTAGGAGGGGTCGGGACCGACGCCTGGCATGGCGGACAGTTCTTC. The full variable domain, with the rest looked up from reference TRBV7-2 and TRBJ2-1, is GAGVSQSPSNKVTEKGKDVELRCDPISGHTALYWYRQSLGQGLEFLIYFQGNSAPDKSGLPSDRFSAERTGGSVSTLTIQRTQQEDSAVYLCASSLGGVGTDAWHGGQFFGPGTRLTVL.

V usage is TRBV5-6 and J usage is TRBJ2-3; possibly TRBD1 for D (5 bases). V was clipped by 2 bases and J by 6 bases, with 10 bases between them. Germline lookup yields CDR1 SGHDT and CDR2 YYEEEE. The CDR3 runs to 13 residues. CDR3 loop: CASSFSGADTQYF. The CDR3 nucleotides read TGTGCCAGCAGCTTTTCTGGGGCGGATACGCAGTATTTT.

Details on this clonotype: One junction end does not reproduce the germline sequence, and a read error may be involved. The chain couples TRBV6-8 to TRBJ2-1; weak D call: TRBD1 (6 bases). Germline assignment: CDR1 MNHGY and CDR2 SAAAGT. CDR3 length: 16 residues. CDR3 nucleotide sequence: TGTGCCTGCAGTTACTCGTTTGAGGGGGACTACAATGAGCAGTTCTTC. Translation gives CACSYSFEGDYNEQFF.